A single sample is the source of the 20 T cell receptor beta chains below, sequenced in a study of cytomegalovirus exposure and HLA in healthy donors. PCR used 60 Vbeta primers and 13 Jbeta primers. TCRdb keeps only in-frame clones here, not all; method: immunoSEQ multiplex PCR. The sample holds 150,000 to 200,000 clones, roughly four fifths seen once. The sequenced sample consisted of PBMCs. These receptors were obtained from a man aged 50 to 60 in good health and CMV-seropositive.

The V call is TRBV28, the J call TRBJ1-6, with TRBD1 identical over 8 bases. J was trimmed by 7 bases and V by 6 bases; bases with no gene match: 5. Germline values: CDR1 MDHEN, CDR2 SYDVKM. The CDR3 extends over 14 amino acids. CDR3 coding DNA: TGTGCCAGCAGAACCGGGACAGGCAATTCACCCCTCCACTTT. Protein: CASRTGTGNSPLHF. Variable domain in full (rest from reference TRBV28 and TRBJ1-6): DVKVTQSSRYLVKRTGEKVFLECVQDMDHENMFWYRQDPGLGLRLIYFSYDVKMKEKGDIPEGYSVSREKKERFSLILESASTNQTSMYLCASRTGTGNSPLHFGNGTRLTVT.

The chain links TRBV29-1 to TRBJ1-2; D is possibly TRBD1 (5 bases). V lost 0 bases to trimming and J lost 5 bases, with 19 bases between them. The CDR3 consists of 16 residues. Germline CDR1 and CDR2: SQVTM and ANQGSEA. CDR3 DNA: TGCAGCGTTGAAGATGCAGGGATGCTGAGAAGATATGGCTACACCTTC. Residues: CSVEDAGMLRRYGYTF.

This chain uses TRBV5-1 with TRBJ1-6, with D perhaps TRBD1 (5 bases). The V end was cut by 2 bases, the J end by 6 bases, with 9 bases between. The CDR3 has 14 residues. Germline-derived CDR1 and CDR2 are SGHRS and YFSETQ. The CDR3 bases are TGCGCCAGCAGCTTACAGGACCCTAATTCACCCCTCCACTTT. It is translated as CASSLQDPNSPLHF.

This chain links TRBV28 with TRBJ2-7, with 11 bases lining up with TRBD2. The CDR3 is made up of 16 amino acids. Germline lookup yields CDR1 MDHEN and CDR2 SYDVKM. V shed 3 bases, J shed 6 bases, and the junction held 10 bases outside the gene matches. This CDR3 reads CASSFSRLAGLREQYF. The CDR3 DNA reads TGTGCCAGCAGTTTCTCGCGACTAGCGGGGCTCCGCGAGCAGTACTTC.

The V gene is TRBV14, the J gene TRBJ2-2; D may be TRBD1 (5 bases). This CDR3 is 16 amino acids long. The germline CDR1 and CDR2 sequences are SGHDN and FVKESK. V was cut by 2 bases and J by 4 bases, with 14 bases left in between. This CDR3 is CASSQIQGTGTGELFF. The CDR3 DNA reads as TGTGCCAGCAGCCAAATTCAGGGAACGGGCACCGGGGAGCTGTTTTTT. The full variable domain, its missing parts supplied by reference TRBV14 and TRBJ2-2, is EAGVTQFPSHSVIEKGQTVTLRCDPISGHDNLYWYRRVMGKEIKFLLHFVKESKQDESGMPNNRFLAERTGGTYSTLKVQPAELEDSGVYFCASSQIQGTGTGELFFGEGSRLTVL.

This clone showed up just a few times. The V gene is TRBV4-1, the J gene TRBJ2-5; TRBD2 matches 7 bases. CDR3 length: 15 amino acids. V lost 4 bases and J lost 0; bases outside the gene matches: 5. The germline CDR1 and CDR2 sequences are MGHRA and YSYEKL. This chain's CDR3 is CASSLGGGDQETQYF. As DNA, the CDR3 is TGCGCCAGCAGCCTTGGGGGGGGTGACCAAGAGACCCAGTACTTC.

J is TRBJ2-1 and V is TRBV15; maybe TRBD2 (6 bases). Germline CDR1 and CDR2: LNHNV and YYDKDF (reference sequence). V shed 3 bases and J shed 4 bases, with 19 bases lying between them. The CDR3 is 17 amino acids. The CDR3 sequence: CATSRSLWGGDYNEQFF. Written as DNA, the CDR3 is TGTGCCACCAGCAGGTCTCTCTGGGGCGGGGATTACAATGAGCAGTTCTTC.

This clone appeared a few times. V is TRBV7-3 and J is TRBJ1-1, with 9 bases lining up with TRBD1. CDR3 size: 15 residues. J was trimmed by 5 bases and V by 4 bases; bases with no gene match: 8. Germline CDR1 and CDR2: SGHTA and FQGTGA. The CDR3 DNA sequence: TGTGCCAGCAGCTCGGACAGGGGAGGATATACTGAAGCTTTCTTT. Its protein is CASSSDRGGYTEAFF.

Here the CDR3 reads CASMGDTLGTEAFF. The CDR3 DNA reads as TGTGCCTCAATGGGGGACACTTTAGGGACTGAAGCTTTCTTT. The chain has TRBV30 and TRBJ1-1; the D gene is possibly TRBD1 (6 bases). V was clipped by 7 bases and J by 5 bases, with 20 bases between them. This CDR3 comprises 14 residues. Germline CDR1 GTSNPN, CDR2 SVGIG (reference sequence).

The chain uses TRBV2 and TRBJ2-1; TRBD2 aligns across 10 bases. The germline gives CDR1 SNHLY, CDR2 FYNNEI. V lost 10 bases, J lost 8 bases, and 17 bases stayed unmatched. The length of the CDR3 is 16 residues. The DNA of the CDR3 is TGTGCCATCCCCCTAACCACGGGACTAGCGTCCGATGAGCAGTTCTTC. Its translation: CAIPLTTGLASDEQFF.

This clone was picked up a small number of times. The chain links TRBV7-9 to TRBJ2-3; 8 bases are shared with TRBD2. Germline trimming cut 3 bases from V and 5 bases from J; bases unmatched to any gene: 10. CDR1 SEHNR and CDR2 FQNEAQ come from the germline V gene (reference sequence). The CDR3 totals 16 residues. The CDR3 DNA follows: TGTGCCAGCAGCTTCACTTCGGGGGGGCAAGTAGATACGCAGTATTTT. Amino acids: CASSFTSGGQVDTQYF.

V is TRBV4-1 and J is TRBJ2-7, with 7 positions matching TRBD1. The V segment lost 0 bases and the J segment 5 bases; nucleotides outside the gene matches: 4. The CDR3 contains 14 residues. In germline, CDR1 is MGHRA, CDR2 YSYEKL. The CDR3 DNA is TGCGCCAGCAGCCAAGATTGGGGGACAGACGAGCAGTACTTC. Translation gives CASSQDWGTDEQYF.

The chain couples TRBV6-5 to TRBJ1-1; 7 bases agree with TRBD1. The length of the CDR3 is 14 residues. Germline lookup yields CDR1 MNHEY and CDR2 SVGAGI. With V trimmed by 5 bases and J by 2 bases, 5 bases remained unmatched. The CDR3 protein is CASSLRQGNTEAFF. As DNA, the CDR3 is TGTGCCAGCAGTCTCCGACAGGGAAACACTGAAGCTTTCTTT.

CDR3 loop: CASSLGQGGYEQYF. The CDR3 DNA reads as TGTGCCAGCAGCTTAGGACAGGGGGGATACGAGCAGTACTTC. The gene calls are TRBV13 and TRBJ2-7, with 8 bases matching TRBD1. V dropped 0 bases and J dropped 4; count of bases not matched to a gene: 2. The CDR3 runs to 14 residues. Germline V lookup: CDR1 PRHDT, CDR2 FYEKMQ (reference sequence). The entire variable domain, with the rest obtained from reference TRBV13 and TRBJ2-7, is as follows: AAGVIQSPRHLIKEKRETATLKCYPIPRHDTVYWYQQGPGQDPQFLISFYEKMQSDKGSIPDRFSAQQFSDYHSELNMSSLELGDSALYFCASSLGQGGYEQYFGPGTRLTVT.

This sequence joins TRBV2 and TRBJ2-4; 7 bases match TRBD1. The CDR3 extends over 17 amino acids. V lost 4 bases and J lost 1; bases outside the gene matches: 10. The germline V gene has CDR1 SNHLY and CDR2 FYNNEI. CDR3 in amino acids: CASSGIQGSGAKNIQYF. CDR3 sequence (DNA): TGTGCCAGCAGTGGGATACAGGGGAGTGGGGCCAAAAACATTCAGTACTTC.

The chain uses TRBV14 and TRBJ1-4, with D maybe TRBD1 (5 bases). Trimming cost V 2 bases and J 6 bases, with 10 bases left between them. CDR1 and CDR2 from the germline V gene are SGHDN and FVKESK. This CDR3 comprises 14 residues. The CDR3 bases are TGTGCCAGCAGCCAATTCGGGGGGGATGAAAAACTGTTTTTT. This gives the protein CASSQFGGDEKLFF.

The gene calls are TRBV4-1 and TRBJ1-1; 11 nucleotides align to TRBD1. Germline trimming cut 1 base from V and 1 base from J; bases unmatched to any gene: 14. There are 20 residues in the CDR3. Germline loops: CDR1 MGHRA, CDR2 YSYEKL. The CDR3 sequence is CASSQVNIAGQGARNTEAFF. The DNA for the CDR3 is TGCGCCAGCAGCCAAGTAAATATCGCAGGACAGGGGGCCCGGAACACTGAAGCTTTCTTT.

The chain employs TRBV7-6 and TRBJ2-5; TRBD2 matches 10 bases. This CDR3 contains 14 residues. Germline CDR1 reads SGHVS; CDR2 reads FNYEAQ. With V trimmed by 1 base and J by 5 bases, 1 base remained unmatched. The CDR3 bases are TGTGCCAGCAGCTTAGAGCGGGGGGGGGAGACCCAGTACTTC. It encodes CASSLERGGETQYF.

This clone was seen once. The chain carries TRBV7-2 and TRBJ2-3; 9 bases match TRBD2. Germline CDR1 reads SGHTA; CDR2 reads FQGNSA. This CDR3 has 17 residues. J gave up 4 bases and V 5 bases, and 13 bases lay outside the gene matches. CDR3 DNA: TGTGCCAGCAGCCCATGGGGGACTAGCTCGCACGCAGATACGCAGTATTTT. This codes for CASSPWGTSSHADTQYF. The full variable domain, rest sourced from reference TRBV7-2 and TRBJ2-3, is GAGVSQSPSNKVTEKGKDVELRCDPISGHTALYWYRQSLGQGLEFLIYFQGNSAPDKSGLPSDRFSAERTGGSVSTLTIQRTQQEDSAVYLCASSPWGTSSHADTQYFGPGTRLTVL.

The genes are TRBV4-1 and TRBJ2-5; 9 bases align to TRBD2. Germline CDR1 and CDR2: MGHRA and YSYEKL. After removal of 1 base from V and 2 bases from J, the junction contained 8 bases not matched to a gene. CDR3 length: 17 residues. DNA of the CDR3: TGCGCCAGCAGCCAAGGAGCCCTAGCGGGGACACAAGAGACCCAGTACTTC. Translating gives CASSQGALAGTQETQYF.